This T cell receptor (beta chain) was profiled in a study of blood T cell repertoires in COVID-19. For the study at large: COVID-19 samples from acute and convalescent phases originated in the United States, Italy and Spain.

The data were produced by immunoSEQ multiplex PCR, yet TCRdb's version contains in-frame clones alone and is incomplete. The table records some 270,000 clones, under 95% of them present only once. CDR1 and CDR2 (germline): SGDLS, YYNGEE. V shed 3 bases, J shed 7 bases, and the junction held 7 bases outside the gene matches. CDR3 length: 14 amino acids. Participants' reported clinical history set cohort assignment. Someone with COVID-19 had been met by exposed participants within 2 weeks before study entry. This rearrangement joins TRBV9 to TRBJ2-1; TRBD1 agrees at 7 bases. Input material: PBMCs or T cells enriched from blood (not recorded which). The sequence came from a man in his forties or fifties who had been exposed to COVID-19. As DNA, the CDR3 is TGTGCCAGCAGCGAGGGGGCCTTGGCGAATGAGCAGTTCTTC. Residues: CASSEGALANEQFF.